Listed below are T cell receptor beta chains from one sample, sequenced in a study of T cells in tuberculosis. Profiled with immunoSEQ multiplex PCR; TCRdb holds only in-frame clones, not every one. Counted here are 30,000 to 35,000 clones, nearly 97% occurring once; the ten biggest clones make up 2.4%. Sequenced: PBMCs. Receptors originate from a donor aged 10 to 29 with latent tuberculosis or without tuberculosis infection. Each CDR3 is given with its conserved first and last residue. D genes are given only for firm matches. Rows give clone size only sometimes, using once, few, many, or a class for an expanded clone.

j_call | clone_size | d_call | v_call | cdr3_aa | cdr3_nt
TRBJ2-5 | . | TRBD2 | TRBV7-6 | CASSFAGGAETQYF | TGTGCCAGCAGCTTTGCGGGAGGAGCAGAGACCCAGTACTTC
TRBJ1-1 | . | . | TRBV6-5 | CASSYLQGNTEAFF | TGTGCCAGCAGTTATTTACAGGGGAACACTGAAGCTTTCTTT
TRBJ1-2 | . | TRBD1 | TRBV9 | CASSSGQGPYGYTF | TGTGCCAGCAGCAGCGGACAGGGCCCCTATGGCTACACCTTC
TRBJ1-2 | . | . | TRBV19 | CASSIADIGHYGYTF | TGTGCCAGTAGTATAGCGGACATCGGTCACTATGGCTACACCTTC
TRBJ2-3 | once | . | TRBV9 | CASSPVGVRGDTQYF | TGTGCCAGCAGCCCGGTAGGGGTAAGGGGAGATACGCAGTATTTT
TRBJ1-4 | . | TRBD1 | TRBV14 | CASSQEQGAEKLFF | TGTGCCAGCAGCCAAGAGCAGGGGGCGGAAAAACTGTTTTTT
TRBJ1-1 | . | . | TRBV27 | CASKDINTEAFF | TGTGCCAGCAAAGACATAAACACTGAAGCTTTCTTT
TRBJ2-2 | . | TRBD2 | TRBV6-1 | CASSEKRSLAGGNTGELFF | TGTGCCAGCAGTGAAAAGCGCTCACTAGCGGGGGGGAACACCGGGGAGCTGTTTTTT
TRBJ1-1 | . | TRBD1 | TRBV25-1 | CASSELNQGAGAFF | TGTGCCAGCAGTGAATTAAACCAGGGGGCGGGAGCTTTCTTT
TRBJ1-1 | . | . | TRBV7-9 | CASSLDEQIGAFF | TGTGCCAGCAGCTTAGACGAACAAATTGGAGCTTTCTTT
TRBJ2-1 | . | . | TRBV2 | CASNGYNYNEQFF | TGTGCCAGCAACGGGTACAACTACAATGAGCAGTTCTTC
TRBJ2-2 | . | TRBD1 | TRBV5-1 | CASSRTGRNTGELFF | TGCGCCAGCTCGAGGACAGGGAGGAACACCGGGGAGCTGTTTTTT
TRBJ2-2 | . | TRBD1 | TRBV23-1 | CASSPTGGGSTGELFF | TGCGCCAGCAGTCCGACAGGGGGTGGCAGCACCGGGGAGCTGTTTTTT
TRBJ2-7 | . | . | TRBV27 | CASSSSTAYEQYF | TGTGCCAGCAGTTCATCCACGGCCTACGAGCAGTACTTC
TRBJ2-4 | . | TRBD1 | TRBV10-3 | CAISEGRQGYIQYF | TGTGCCATCAGTGAGGGGAGACAGGGTTACATTCAGTACTTC
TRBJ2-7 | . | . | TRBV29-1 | CSVVSGEGGYEQYF | TGCAGCGTTGTGTCAGGGGAGGGAGGGTACGAGCAGTACTTC
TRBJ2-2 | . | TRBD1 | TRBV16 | CASSPTPGQGADRAAGELFF | TGTGCCAGCAGCCCGACACCGGGACAGGGGGCTGATCGGGCGGCCGGGGAGCTGTTTTTT
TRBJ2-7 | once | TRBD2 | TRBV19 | CASSIGTSGEQYF | TGTGCCAGTAGTATAGGAACTAGCGGGGAGCAGTACTTC
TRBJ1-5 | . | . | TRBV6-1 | CATTGDQVGPQHF | TGTGCCACAACGGGAGACCAGGTTGGGCCCCAGCATTTT
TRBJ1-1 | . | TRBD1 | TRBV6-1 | CASRYHGTGNTEAFF | TGTGCCAGCAGGTATCACGGGACAGGGAATACTGAAGCTTTCTTT
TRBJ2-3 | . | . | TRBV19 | CASSISKNTDTQYF | TGTGCCAGTAGTATAAGCAAAAACACAGATACGCAGTATTTT
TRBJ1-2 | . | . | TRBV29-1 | CSAELEAPNYGYTF | TGCAGCGCAGAGCTAGAGGCGCCGAACTATGGCTACACCTTC
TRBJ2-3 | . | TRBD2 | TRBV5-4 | CASSLSGGRTDTQYF | TGTGCCAGCAGCCTTAGCGGGGGCCGCACAGATACGCAGTATTTT
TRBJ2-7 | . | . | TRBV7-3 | CASSLEGGVGDYEQYF | TGTGCCAGCAGCTTAGAAGGTGGAGTCGGAGACTACGAGCAGTACTTC
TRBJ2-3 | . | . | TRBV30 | CAWREASTDTQYF | TGTGCCTGGAGGGAGGCTAGCACAGATACGCAGTATTTT
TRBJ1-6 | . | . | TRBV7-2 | CASSLPGESPLHF | TGTGCCAGCAGCCTACCAGGGGAATCACCCCTCCACTTT